This T cell receptor (beta chain) was found in a study of T cell responses to AZD1222 COVID-19 vaccine. About the study: Some second doses came at about 4 weeks and others at about 12 weeks; these were pooled. Study outcomes and limitations: In a largely white British group with more females than males, clonal diversity was possibly underestimated.

Here immunoSEQ multiplex PCR was the method, and the copy in TCRdb shows in-frame clones only, minus some. Of some 130,000 clones listed, more than 85% were seen once; the top ten hold 2.4%. The V gene's germline CDR1 is KGHSH and CDR2 LQKENI. The CDR3 sequence is 12 residues long. Trimming removed 3 bases from V and 4 bases from J, with 6 bases in between. As regards this clone: Its antigen is undetermined.

The sequences come from peripheral blood, collected on day 0 of AZD1222 vaccination. The chain has TRBV18 and TRBJ1-1; D gene unclear. This TCR derives from an adult in good health. CDR3 amino acids: CASSPPTTEAFF. The CDR3 region has the DNA TGTGCCAGCTCACCGCCGACCACTGAAGCTTTCTTT.